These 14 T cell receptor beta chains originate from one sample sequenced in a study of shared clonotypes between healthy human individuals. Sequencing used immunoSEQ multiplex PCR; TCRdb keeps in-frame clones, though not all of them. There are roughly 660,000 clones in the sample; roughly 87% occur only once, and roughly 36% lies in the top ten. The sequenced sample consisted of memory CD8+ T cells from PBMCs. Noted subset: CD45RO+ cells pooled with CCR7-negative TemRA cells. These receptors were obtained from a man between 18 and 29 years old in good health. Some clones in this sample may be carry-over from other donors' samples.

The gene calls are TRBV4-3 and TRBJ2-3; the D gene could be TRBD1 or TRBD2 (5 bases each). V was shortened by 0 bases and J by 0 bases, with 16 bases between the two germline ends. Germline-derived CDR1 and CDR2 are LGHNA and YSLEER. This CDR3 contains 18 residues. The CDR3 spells CASSQDRTPWGSTDTQYF. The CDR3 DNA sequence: TGCGCCAGCAGCCAAGATCGGACACCCTGGGGGAGCACAGATACGCAGTATTTT.

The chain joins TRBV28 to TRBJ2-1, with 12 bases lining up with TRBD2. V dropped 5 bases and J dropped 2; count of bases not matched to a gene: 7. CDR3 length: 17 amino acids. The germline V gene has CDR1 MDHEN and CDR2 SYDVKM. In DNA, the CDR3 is TGTGCCAGCAGTCCCCGACTAGCGGGAGTGGCCTACAATGAGCAGTTCTTC. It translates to CASSPRLAGVAYNEQFF.

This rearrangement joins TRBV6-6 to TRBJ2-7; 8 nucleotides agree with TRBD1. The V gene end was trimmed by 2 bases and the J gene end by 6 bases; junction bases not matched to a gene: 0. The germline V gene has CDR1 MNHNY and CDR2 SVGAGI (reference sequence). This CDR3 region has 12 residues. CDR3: CASSYDRGEQYF. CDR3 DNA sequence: TGTGCCAGCAGTTACGACAGGGGCGAGCAGTACTTC.

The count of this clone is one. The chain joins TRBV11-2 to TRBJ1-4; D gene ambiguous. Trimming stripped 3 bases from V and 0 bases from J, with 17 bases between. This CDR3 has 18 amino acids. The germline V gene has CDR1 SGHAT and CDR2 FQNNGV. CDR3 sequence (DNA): TGTGCCAGCAGCTTGCGGGCGGGCAGCGGGACAACTAATGAAAAACTGTTTTTT. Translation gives CASSLRAGSGTTNEKLFF. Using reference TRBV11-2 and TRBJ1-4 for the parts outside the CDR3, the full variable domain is EAGVAQSPRYKIIEKRQSVAFWCNPISGHATLYWYQQILGQGPKLLIQFQNNGVVDDSQLPKDRFSAERLKGVDSTLKIQPAKLEDSAVYLCASSLRAGSGTTNEKLFFGSGTQLSVL.

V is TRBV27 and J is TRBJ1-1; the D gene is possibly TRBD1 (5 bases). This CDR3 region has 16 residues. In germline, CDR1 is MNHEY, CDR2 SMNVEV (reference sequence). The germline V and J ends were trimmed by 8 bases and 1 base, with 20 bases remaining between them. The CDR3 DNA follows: TGTGCCAGCGGCCCGTCGATAGGGGAGAGGAACACTGAAGCTTTCTTT. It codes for CASGPSIGERNTEAFF.

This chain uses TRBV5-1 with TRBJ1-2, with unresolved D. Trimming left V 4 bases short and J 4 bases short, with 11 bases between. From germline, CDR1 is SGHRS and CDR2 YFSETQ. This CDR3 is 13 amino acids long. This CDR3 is CASSPRLGYGYTF. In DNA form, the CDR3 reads TGCGCCAGCAGCCCTCGGTTAGGCTATGGCTACACCTTC.

The CDR3: CASSIDFTPGAGNQPQHF. CDR3 coding DNA: TGTGCCAGTAGTATAGATTTTACCCCGGGGGCCGGCAATCAGCCCCAGCATTTT. The chain carries TRBV19 and TRBJ1-5, with a possible D match to TRBD1 (6 bases). Trimming pared 0 bases from V and 2 bases from J, leaving 17 bases between. The CDR3 sequence is 18 residues long. CDR1 and CDR2 (germline): LNHDA, SQIVND (reference sequence).

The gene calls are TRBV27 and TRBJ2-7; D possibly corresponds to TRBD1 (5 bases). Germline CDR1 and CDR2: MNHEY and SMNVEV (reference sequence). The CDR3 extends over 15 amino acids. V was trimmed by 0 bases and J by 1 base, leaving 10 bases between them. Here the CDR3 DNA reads TGTGCCAGCAGTTTATCAAGACAGATATCCTACGAGCAGTACTTC. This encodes CASSLSRQISYEQYF.

Here the CDR3 reads CASSQGVVLAGDETQYF. In DNA, the CDR3 is TGCGCCAGCAGCCAAGGGGTCGTGCTAGCGGGGGACGAGACCCAGTACTTC. The chain uses TRBV4-1 and TRBJ2-5; 10 bases fit TRBD2. Germline V gives CDR1 MGHRA, CDR2 YSYEKL. The trim removed 1 base at V and 5 bases at J, leaving 10 bases unmatched. This CDR3 contains 17 residues.

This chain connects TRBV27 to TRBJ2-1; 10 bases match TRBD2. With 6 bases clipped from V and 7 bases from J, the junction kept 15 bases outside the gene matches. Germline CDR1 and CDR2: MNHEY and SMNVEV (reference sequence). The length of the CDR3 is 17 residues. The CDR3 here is CASSPGPLAGVQNEQFF. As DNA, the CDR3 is TGTGCCAGCAGCCCTGGGCCGCTAGCGGGAGTCCAGAATGAGCAGTTCTTC.

The CDR3, as DNA: TGTGCCAGCAGCGGAGCAGGGGATCTGGGCACTGAAGCTTTCTTT. Translating gives CASSGAGDLGTEAFF. V gene TRBV11-2 combines with J gene TRBJ1-1, with TRBD1 as a possible D gene (6 bases). This CDR3 has 15 amino acids. Looked up from germline, CDR1 is SGHAT and CDR2 is FQNNGV. The germline V and J ends were trimmed by 5 bases and 4 bases, with 17 bases remaining between them.

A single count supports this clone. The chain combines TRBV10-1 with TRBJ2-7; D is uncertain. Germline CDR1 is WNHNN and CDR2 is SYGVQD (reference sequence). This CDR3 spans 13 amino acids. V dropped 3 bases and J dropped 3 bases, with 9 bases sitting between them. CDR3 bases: TGCGCCAGCAGTGAAGGTCCATTCTACGAGCAGTACTTC. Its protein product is CASSEGPFYEQYF.

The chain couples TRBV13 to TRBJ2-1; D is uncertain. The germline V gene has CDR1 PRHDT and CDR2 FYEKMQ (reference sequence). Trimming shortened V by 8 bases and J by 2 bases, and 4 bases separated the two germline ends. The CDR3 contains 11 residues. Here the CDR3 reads CASSTYNEQFF. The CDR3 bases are TGTGCCAGCTCCACCTACAATGAGCAGTTCTTC.

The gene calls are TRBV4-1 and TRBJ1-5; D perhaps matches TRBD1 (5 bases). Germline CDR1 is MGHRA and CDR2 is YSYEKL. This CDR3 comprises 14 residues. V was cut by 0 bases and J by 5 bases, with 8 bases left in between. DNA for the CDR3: TGCGCCAGCAGCCAAGATGGGGCGCATCAGCCCCAGCATTTT. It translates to CASSQDGAHQPQHF.